Below are 17 T cell receptor beta chains sequenced from a single sample in a study of T cells after yellow fever vaccination. MiXCR, run by TCRdb on the 5' RACE reads, gives a single entry per CDR3 protein. The repertoire holds 200,000 or so distinct CDR3 sequences, with roughly 6.3% as singletons. Sequenced here: CD4+ T cells sorted from PBMCs, sampled on the day of the yellow fever booster vaccination. These TCRs come from a man aged 25 to 45 who received the YFV17D yellow fever vaccine.

The chain carries TRBV20-1 and TRBJ1-2; D is perhaps TRBD1 (6 bases). The CDR3 consists of 15 residues. Germline-derived CDR1 and CDR2 are DFQATT and SNEGSKA (reference sequence). V was shortened by 3 bases and J by 6 bases, with 20 bases between the two germline ends. The DNA of the CDR3 is TGCAGTGCTAGGATCATAGCAGGGGATGTTAATGGCTACACCTTC. Protein product: CSARIIAGDVNGYTF.

Only a few counts were recorded for this clonotype. The rearrangement links TRBV10-3 to TRBJ2-6, with D perhaps being TRBD1 or TRBD2 (5 bases each). CDR3 length: 14 residues. V was clipped by 10 bases and J by 2 bases, with 12 bases between them. The germline gives CDR1 ENHRY, CDR2 SYGVKD. CDR3 nucleotides: TGTGCCACCGGGGCCGGGCCTGGGGCCAACGTCCTGACTTTC. Its protein is CATGAGPGANVLTF.

CDR3 sequence reads: CASSRNPNSYEQYF. DNA of the CDR3: TGCGCCAGCAGCAGAAACCCCAACTCCTACGAGCAGTACTTC. The chain recombines TRBV5-1 with TRBJ2-7; D is unclear. CDR1 and CDR2 (germline): SGHRS, YFSETQ. V was cut by 4 bases and J by 0 bases, with 11 bases left in between. The CDR3 has 14 residues.

This chain uses TRBV27 with TRBJ1-1, with D tentatively TRBD1 (5 bases). The CDR3 spans 14 residues. The V end lost 6 bases, the J end lost 3 bases, and 14 bases lay between the germline ends. Germline V gene sequence: CDR1 MNHEY, CDR2 SMNVEV (reference sequence). CDR3 coding DNA: TGTGCCAGCAGCAAATGGGGCGGATACACTGAAGCTTTCTTT. This sequence encodes CASSKWGGYTEAFF.

V usage is TRBV4-3 and J usage is TRBJ2-1, with 13 bases that match TRBD2. This CDR3 has 16 amino acids. Trimming removed 3 bases from V and 8 bases from J; junction bases left unmatched: 7. The germline CDR1 and CDR2 sequences are LGHNA and YSLEER. The DNA for the CDR3 is TGCGCCAGCAGCCATACTAGCGGGAGGGCCCGGGATGAGCAGTTCTTC. This sequence encodes CASSHTSGRARDEQFF.

This clonotype was seen repeatedly, ten times or more. The chain couples TRBV11-2 to TRBJ2-5; TRBD2 aligns across 8 bases. J lost 4 bases, V lost 1 base, and 17 bases had no gene match. CDR1 and CDR2 (germline): SGHAT, FQNNGV. The CDR3 covers 19 residues. The CDR3 nucleotides are TGTGCCAGCAGCTTAGTGGGGCTCGGCGGGAGGAAGGGGATAGAGACCCAGTACTTC. It is translated as CASSLVGLGGRKGIETQYF. The variable domain in full, completed from reference TRBV11-2 and TRBJ2-5, reads EAGVAQSPRYKIIEKRQSVAFWCNPISGHATLYWYQQILGQGPKLLIQFQNNGVVDDSQLPKDRFSAERLKGVDSTLKIQPAKLEDSAVYLCASSLVGLGGRKGIETQYFGPGTRLLVL.

This clonotype was detected only a few times. The V gene is TRBV20-1, the J gene TRBJ2-1; 11 bases align to TRBD2. This CDR3 has 15 amino acids. The V gene end was trimmed by 6 bases and the J gene end by 5 bases; junction bases not matched to a gene: 9. Germline CDR1 and CDR2: DFQATT and SNEGSKA (reference sequence). This chain's CDR3 is CSAFASGRFHNEQFF. As DNA, the CDR3 is TGCAGTGCATTCGCTAGCGGGAGGTTCCACAATGAGCAGTTCTTC.

V usage is TRBV6-1 and J usage is TRBJ2-5, with D possibly matching TRBD1 (7 bases). This CDR3 is built from 14 residues. Germline CDR1 MNHNS, CDR2 SASEGT. The V end lost 10 bases, the J end lost 4 bases, and 19 bases lay between the germline ends. CDR3 residues: CATHQSGGGETQYF. The CDR3 coding sequence is TGTGCCACCCACCAGTCAGGGGGAGGAGAGACCCAGTACTTC.

This clonotype was observed at least ten times. The chain recombines TRBV6-2 or TRBV6-3 with TRBJ2-1; D is unresolved. Germline CDR1 MNHEY, CDR2 SVGEGT. V lost 4 bases and J 0 bases, leaving 7 bases between the germline ends. There are 14 residues in the CDR3. CDR3 residues: CASSFQSSYNEQFF. The CDR3, as DNA: TGTGCCAGCAGTTTTCAGAGCTCCTACAATGAGCAGTTCTTC.

As for this clonotype: This may arise from a read error, as a much more abundant clone is one base away. The chain links TRBV5-1 to TRBJ2-1; TRBD2 is a possible D gene (6 bases). Trimming pared 3 bases from V and 12 bases from J, leaving 19 bases between. The CDR3 has 14 amino acids. The germline V gene encodes CDR1 SGHRS and CDR2 YFSETQ. CDR3 loop: CASSSGEGGGAQFF. In DNA form, the CDR3 reads TGCGCCAGCAGCTCGGGAGAAGGCGGCGGTGCGCAGTTCTTC.

This clonotype appeared many times. This chain joins TRBV12-3 or TRBV12-4 and TRBJ2-3, with 8 bases that match TRBD2. This CDR3 comprises 14 residues. J lost 10 bases, V lost 0 bases, and 6 bases had no gene match. This chain's CDR3 is CASSLAAGLAAQYF. CDR3 DNA: TGTGCCAGCAGTTTAGCGGCAGGACTAGCCGCGCAGTATTTT.

Ten or more counts support this clonotype. The J gene is TRBJ2-1, the V gene TRBV5-1; 10 nucleotides agree with TRBD2. V was clipped by 4 bases and J by 2 bases; unmatched bases: 3. The CDR3 consists of 15 residues. Germline V gene sequence: CDR1 SGHRS, CDR2 YFSETQ. The CDR3 sequence: CASSSTSGAYNEQFF. DNA for the CDR3: TGCGCCAGCAGCAGCACTAGCGGGGCCTACAATGAGCAGTTCTTC.

This clonotype was observed a few times. J is TRBJ2-3 and V is TRBV20-1; TRBD2 matches at 7 bases. The ends lost 1 base at V and 1 base at J; junction bases unmatched: 8. Germline loops: CDR1 DFQATT, CDR2 SNEGSKA (reference sequence). This CDR3 spans 16 amino acids. The CDR3 is CSARAPGTKGTDTQYF. The CDR3 coding sequence is TGCAGTGCTAGAGCCCCCGGGACTAAGGGCACAGATACGCAGTATTTT.

The rearrangement joins TRBV20-1 to TRBJ2-7, with D maybe TRBD2 (6 bases). The CDR3 contains 16 residues. Trimming removed 6 bases at V and 2 bases at J, with 23 bases between. Germline loops: CDR1 DFQATT, CDR2 SNEGSKA (reference sequence). The CDR3 coding sequence is TGCAGTGCCCAAGGGTCATGGGCTAGCGCAACCTACGAGCAGTACTTC. Encoded protein: CSAQGSWASATYEQYF.

The chain joins TRBV18 to TRBJ2-6, with D tentatively TRBD1 (5 bases). Trimming pared 6 bases from V and 0 bases from J, leaving 18 bases between. Germline-derived CDR1 and CDR2 are KGHSH and LQKENI. This CDR3 region has 18 residues. CDR3: CASSQPGAAGSGANVLTF. The CDR3 DNA sequence: TGTGCCAGCTCCCAGCCTGGGGCGGCTGGCTCTGGGGCCAACGTCCTGACTTTC.

The chain carries TRBV5-1 and TRBJ2-1; D is ambiguous. The ends were cut back, 4 bases at V and 2 bases at J, with 19 bases in the middle. The CDR3 consists of 17 residues. CDR1 SGHRS and CDR2 YFSETQ come from the germline V gene. The DNA for the CDR3 is TGCGCCAGCAGCCTATCCAAGACATTTAGGACCTACAATGAGCAGTTCTTC. Encoded protein: CASSLSKTFRTYNEQFF.

The chain links TRBV7-9 to TRBJ2-7; the match to TRBD1 covers 9 bases. CDR3 length equals 13 residues. Germline CDR1 is SEHNR and CDR2 is FQNEAQ (reference sequence). V lost 8 bases and J lost 3; bases outside the gene matches: 5. CDR3 region: CASGTGMFYEQYF. CDR3 coding DNA: TGTGCCAGCGGGACAGGGATGTTCTACGAGCAGTACTTC.